This TCR beta chain was sequenced during a study of siplizumab effects on memory and regulatory T cells. Regarding the study as a whole: Naive T cells were seen as more diverse than memory cells and as major alloresponse contributors. Among alloreactive clones, only a minor fraction mapped to unstimulated subsets. No assignable naive or memory phenotype existed for roughly 80-96% of proliferating CD4+ or CD8+ clones.

CDR3 size: 14 residues. The germline gives CDR1 MNHNS, CDR2 SASEGT. V was clipped by 4 bases and J by 1 base, with 8 bases between them. For every sample, about 10^5 TCR templates were assayed. Generated by immunoSEQ multiplex PCR, the TCRdb table keeps only in-frame clones and is missing some. This sample has fewer than 100,000 clones, with 95% found just once. About this clone itself: The antigen is unknown.

This clonotype was sampled from a human donor in good health. The sequenced sample was CD8+ T cells sorted from blood. The rearrangement links TRBV6-1 to TRBJ1-5; no reliable D call. CDR3 sequence (DNA): TGTGCCAGCAGTGTTTGGCAGAGCAATCAGCCCCAGCATTTT. Translating it yields CASSVWQSNQPQHF.